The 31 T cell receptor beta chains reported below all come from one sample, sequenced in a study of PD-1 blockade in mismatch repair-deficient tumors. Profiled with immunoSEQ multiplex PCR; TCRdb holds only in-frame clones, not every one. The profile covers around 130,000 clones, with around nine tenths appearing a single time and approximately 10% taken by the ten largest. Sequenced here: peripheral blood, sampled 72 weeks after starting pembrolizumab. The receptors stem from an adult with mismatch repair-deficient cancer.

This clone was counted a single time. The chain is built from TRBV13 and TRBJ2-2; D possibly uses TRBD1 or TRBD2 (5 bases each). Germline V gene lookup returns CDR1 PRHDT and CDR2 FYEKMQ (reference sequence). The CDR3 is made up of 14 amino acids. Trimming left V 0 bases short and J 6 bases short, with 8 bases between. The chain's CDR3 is CASSLGLGAGELFF. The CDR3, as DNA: TGTGCCAGCAGCTTAGGACTAGGGGCCGGGGAGCTGTTTTTT.

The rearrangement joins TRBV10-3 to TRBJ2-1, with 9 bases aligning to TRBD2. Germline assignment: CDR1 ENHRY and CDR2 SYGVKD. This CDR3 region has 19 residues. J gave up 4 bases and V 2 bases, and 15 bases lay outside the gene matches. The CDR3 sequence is CAISEVVAGVAPTYNEQFF. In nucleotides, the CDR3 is TGTGCCATCAGTGAGGTGGTAGCGGGAGTTGCCCCCACTTACAATGAGCAGTTCTTC.

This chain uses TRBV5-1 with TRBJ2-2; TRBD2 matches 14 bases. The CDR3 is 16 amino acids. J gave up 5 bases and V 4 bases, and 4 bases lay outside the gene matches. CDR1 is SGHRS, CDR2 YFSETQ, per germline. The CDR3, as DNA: TGCGCCAGCAGCCCGCGGACTAGCGGGAGGACCGGGGAGCTGTTTTTT. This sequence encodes CASSPRTSGRTGELFF.

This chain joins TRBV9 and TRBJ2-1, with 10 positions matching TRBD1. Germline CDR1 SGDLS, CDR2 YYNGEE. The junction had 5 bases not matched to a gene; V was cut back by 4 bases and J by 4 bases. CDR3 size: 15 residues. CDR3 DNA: TGTGCCAGCAGCCCGGTGGGACAGGGGTACAATGAGCAGTTCTTC. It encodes CASSPVGQGYNEQFF.

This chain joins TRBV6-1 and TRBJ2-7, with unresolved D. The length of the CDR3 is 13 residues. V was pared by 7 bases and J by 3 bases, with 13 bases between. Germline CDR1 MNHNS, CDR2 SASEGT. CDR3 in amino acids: CASKSEAFYEQYF. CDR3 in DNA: TGTGCCAGCAAAAGCGAGGCGTTCTACGAGCAGTACTTC.

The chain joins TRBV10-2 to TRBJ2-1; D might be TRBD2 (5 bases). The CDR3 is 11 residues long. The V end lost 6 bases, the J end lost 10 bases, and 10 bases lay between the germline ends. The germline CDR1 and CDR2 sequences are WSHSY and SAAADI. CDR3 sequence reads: CASRGKREQFF. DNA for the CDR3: TGCGCCAGCAGAGGGAAGCGGGAGCAGTTCTTC.

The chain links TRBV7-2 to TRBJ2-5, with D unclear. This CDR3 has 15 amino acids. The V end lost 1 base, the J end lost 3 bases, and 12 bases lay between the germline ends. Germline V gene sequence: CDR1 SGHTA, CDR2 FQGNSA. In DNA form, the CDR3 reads TGTGCCAGCAGCTTAGGGGCAAGGGCAGAAGAGACCCAGTACTTC. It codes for CASSLGARAEETQYF.

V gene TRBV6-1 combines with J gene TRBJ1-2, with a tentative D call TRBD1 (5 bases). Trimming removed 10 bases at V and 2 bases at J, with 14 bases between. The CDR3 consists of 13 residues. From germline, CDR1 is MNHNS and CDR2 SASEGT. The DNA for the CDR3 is TGTGCCATTAGTCCCCAGGGCAACTATGGCTACACCTTC. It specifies CAISPQGNYGYTF.

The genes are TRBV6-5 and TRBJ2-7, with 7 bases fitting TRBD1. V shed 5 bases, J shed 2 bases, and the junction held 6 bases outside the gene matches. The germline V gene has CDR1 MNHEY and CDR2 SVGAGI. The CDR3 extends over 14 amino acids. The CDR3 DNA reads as TGTGCCAGCAGTCAAGACCAGGGGGCCTACGAGCAGTACTTC. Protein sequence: CASSQDQGAYEQYF.

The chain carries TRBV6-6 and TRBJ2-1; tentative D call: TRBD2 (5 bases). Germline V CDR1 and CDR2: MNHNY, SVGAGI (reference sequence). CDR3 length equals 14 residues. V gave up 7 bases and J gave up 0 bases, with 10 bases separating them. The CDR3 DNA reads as TGTGCCAGCAAAAGCGGTAGCTCCTACAATGAGCAGTTCTTC. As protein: CASKSGSSYNEQFF.

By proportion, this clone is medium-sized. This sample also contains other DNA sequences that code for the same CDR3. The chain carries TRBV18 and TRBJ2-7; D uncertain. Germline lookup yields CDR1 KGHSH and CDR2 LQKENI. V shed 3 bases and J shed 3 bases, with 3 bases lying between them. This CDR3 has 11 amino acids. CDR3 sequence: CASSPDYEQYF. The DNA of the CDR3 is TGTGCCAGCTCACCTGACTACGAGCAGTACTTC.

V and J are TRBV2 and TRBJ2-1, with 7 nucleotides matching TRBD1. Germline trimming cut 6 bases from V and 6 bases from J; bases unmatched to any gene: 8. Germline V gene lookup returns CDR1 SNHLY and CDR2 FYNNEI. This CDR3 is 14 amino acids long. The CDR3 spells CASRQGTLANEQFF. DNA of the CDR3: TGTGCCAGCAGACAGGGGACCCTGGCCAATGAGCAGTTCTTC. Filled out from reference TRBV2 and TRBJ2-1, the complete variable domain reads EPEVTQTPSHQVTQMGQEVILRCVPISNHLYFYWYRQILGQKVEFLVSFYNNEISEKSEIFDDQFSVERPDGSNFTLKIRSTKLEDSAMYFCASRQGTLANEQFFGPGTRLTVL.

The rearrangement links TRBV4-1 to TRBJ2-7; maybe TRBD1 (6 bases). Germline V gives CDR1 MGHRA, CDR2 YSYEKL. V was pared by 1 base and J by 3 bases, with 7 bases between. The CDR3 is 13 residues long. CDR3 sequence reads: CASSQGQDYEQYF. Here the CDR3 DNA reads TGCGCCAGCAGCCAAGGACAGGACTACGAGCAGTACTTC.

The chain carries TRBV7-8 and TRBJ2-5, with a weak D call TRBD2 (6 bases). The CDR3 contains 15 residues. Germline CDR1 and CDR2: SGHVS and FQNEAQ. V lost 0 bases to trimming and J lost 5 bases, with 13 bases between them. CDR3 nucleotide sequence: TGTGCCAGCAGCTTAGCGGAGGGCCGAGGGGAGACCCAGTACTTC. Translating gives CASSLAEGRGETQYF.

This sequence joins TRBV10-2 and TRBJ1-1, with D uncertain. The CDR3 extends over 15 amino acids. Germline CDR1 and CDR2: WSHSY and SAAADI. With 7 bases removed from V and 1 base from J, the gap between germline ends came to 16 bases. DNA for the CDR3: TGCGCCAGCACCGAATGGGTCTCTGGGAACACTGAAGCTTTCTTT. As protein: CASTEWVSGNTEAFF.

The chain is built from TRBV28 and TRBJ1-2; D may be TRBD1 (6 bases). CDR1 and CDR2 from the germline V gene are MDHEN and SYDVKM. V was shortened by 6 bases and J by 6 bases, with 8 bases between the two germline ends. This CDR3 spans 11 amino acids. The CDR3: CASSRTDGYTF. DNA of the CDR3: TGTGCCAGCAGCAGGACAGATGGCTACACCTTC.

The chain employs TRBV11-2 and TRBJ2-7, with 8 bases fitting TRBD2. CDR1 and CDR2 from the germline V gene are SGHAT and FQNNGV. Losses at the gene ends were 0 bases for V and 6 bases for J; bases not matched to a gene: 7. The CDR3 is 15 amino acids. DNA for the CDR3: TGTGCCAGCAGCTTAGAACTAGCGGCCTTCTCCGAGCAGTACTTC. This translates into CASSLELAAFSEQYF.

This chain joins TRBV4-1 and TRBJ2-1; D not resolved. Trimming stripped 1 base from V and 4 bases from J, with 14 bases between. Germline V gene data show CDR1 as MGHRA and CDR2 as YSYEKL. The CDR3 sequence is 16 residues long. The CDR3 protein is CASSQGLVYYYNEQFF. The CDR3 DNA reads TGCGCCAGCAGCCAAGGCTTAGTGTACTATTACAATGAGCAGTTCTTC.

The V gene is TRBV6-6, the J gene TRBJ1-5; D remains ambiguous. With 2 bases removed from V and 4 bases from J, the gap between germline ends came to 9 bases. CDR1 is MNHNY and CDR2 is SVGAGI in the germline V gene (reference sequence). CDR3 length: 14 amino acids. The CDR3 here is CASSYPGVNQPQHF. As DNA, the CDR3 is TGTGCCAGCAGTTACCCAGGTGTGAATCAGCCCCAGCATTTT.

CDR3 sequence: CASSLGGSTEAFF. The CDR3 DNA reads TGTGCCAGCAGCTTAGGCGGGAGCACTGAAGCTTTCTTT. V and J are TRBV7-9 and TRBJ1-1; D not resolved. Germline loops: CDR1 SEHNR, CDR2 FQNEAQ (reference sequence). This CDR3 has 13 amino acids. V shed 1 base and J shed 4 bases, with 7 bases lying between them.

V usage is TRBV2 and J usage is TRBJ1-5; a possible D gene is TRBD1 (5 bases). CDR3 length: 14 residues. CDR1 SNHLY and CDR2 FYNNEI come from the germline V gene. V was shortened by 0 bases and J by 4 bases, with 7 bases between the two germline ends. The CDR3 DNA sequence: TGTGCCAGCAGTGAAGCTGGGACGAATCAGCCCCAGCATTTT. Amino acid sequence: CASSEAGTNQPQHF.

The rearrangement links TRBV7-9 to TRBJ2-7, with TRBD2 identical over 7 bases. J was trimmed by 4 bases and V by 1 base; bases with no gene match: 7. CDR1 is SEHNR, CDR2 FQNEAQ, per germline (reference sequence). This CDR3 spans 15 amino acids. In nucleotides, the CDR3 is TGTGCCAGCAGCTTAGTTGGACTAGGGAGGTACGAGCAGTACTTC. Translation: CASSLVGLGRYEQYF.

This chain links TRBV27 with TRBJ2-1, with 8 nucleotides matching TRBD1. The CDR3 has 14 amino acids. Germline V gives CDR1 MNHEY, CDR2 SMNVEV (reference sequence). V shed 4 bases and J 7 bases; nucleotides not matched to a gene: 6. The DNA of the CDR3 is TGTGCCAGCAGTTCCGGGACAGGTAGAAATGAGCAGTTCTTC. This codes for CASSSGTGRNEQFF.

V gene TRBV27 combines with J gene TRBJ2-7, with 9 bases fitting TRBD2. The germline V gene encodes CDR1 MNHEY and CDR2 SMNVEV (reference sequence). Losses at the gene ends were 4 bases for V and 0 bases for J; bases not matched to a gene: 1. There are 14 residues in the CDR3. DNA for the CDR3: TGTGCCAGCAGTTATAGCGGGGGCTCCTACGAGCAGTACTTC. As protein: CASSYSGGSYEQYF.

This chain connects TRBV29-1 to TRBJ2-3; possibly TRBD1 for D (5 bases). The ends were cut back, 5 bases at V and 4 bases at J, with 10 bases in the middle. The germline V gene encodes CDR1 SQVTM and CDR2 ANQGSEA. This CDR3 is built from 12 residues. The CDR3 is CSVRQGPDTQYF. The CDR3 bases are TGCAGCGTTCGGCAGGGCCCAGATACGCAGTATTTT.

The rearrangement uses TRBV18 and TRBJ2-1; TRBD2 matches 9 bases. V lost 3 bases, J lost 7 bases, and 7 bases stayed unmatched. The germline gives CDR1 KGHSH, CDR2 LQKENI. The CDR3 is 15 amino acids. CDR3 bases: TGTGCCAGCTCACCTGGCGGGAGGGTCCAGAATGAGCAGTTCTTC. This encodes CASSPGGRVQNEQFF.

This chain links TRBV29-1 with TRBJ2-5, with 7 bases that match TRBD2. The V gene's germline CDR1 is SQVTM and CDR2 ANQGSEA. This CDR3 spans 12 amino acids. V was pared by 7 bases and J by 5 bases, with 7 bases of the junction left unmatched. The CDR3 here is CSGRAGRETQYF. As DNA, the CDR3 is TGCAGCGGGAGAGCGGGAAGGGAGACCCAGTACTTC.

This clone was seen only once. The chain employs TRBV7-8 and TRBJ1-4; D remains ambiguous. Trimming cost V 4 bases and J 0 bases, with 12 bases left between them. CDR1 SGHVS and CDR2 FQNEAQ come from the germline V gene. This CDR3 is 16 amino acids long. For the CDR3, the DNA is TGTGCCAGCAGCTCGAGTGGGGTCGCAACTAATGAAAAACTGTTTTTT. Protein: CASSSSGVATNEKLFF.

The chain's CDR3 is CAISELGLADNTGELFF. The CDR3 region has the DNA TGTGCCATCAGTGAGCTTGGACTAGCGGATAACACCGGGGAGCTGTTTTTT. The V gene is TRBV10-3, the J gene TRBJ2-2; 10 nucleotides align to TRBD2. Germline trimming cut 2 bases from V and 2 bases from J; bases unmatched to any gene: 5. This CDR3 region has 17 residues. Germline V gene data show CDR1 as ENHRY and CDR2 as SYGVKD.

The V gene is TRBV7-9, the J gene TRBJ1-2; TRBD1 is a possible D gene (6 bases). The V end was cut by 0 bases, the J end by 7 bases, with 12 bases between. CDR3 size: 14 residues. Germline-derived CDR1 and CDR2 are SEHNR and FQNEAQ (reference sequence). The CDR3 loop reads CASSLASGGVGYTF. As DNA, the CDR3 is TGTGCCAGCAGCTTAGCTTCCGGGGGCGTTGGCTACACCTTC.

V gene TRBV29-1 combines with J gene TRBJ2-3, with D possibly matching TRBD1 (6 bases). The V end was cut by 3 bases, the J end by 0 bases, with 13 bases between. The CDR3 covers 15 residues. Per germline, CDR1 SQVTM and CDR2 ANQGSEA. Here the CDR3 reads CSVDPTGHSTDTQYF. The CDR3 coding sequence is TGCAGCGTTGACCCAACGGGACATAGCACAGATACGCAGTATTTT.